This T cell receptor beta chain was found in a study of beta chain features in type 1 diabetes. Study results and caveats: In all four CD4+ subsets, TCRB CDR3 length was significantly, moderately reduced in type 1 diabetes. Although PCR might favor shorter templates, it would do so equally in patients and controls.

Reverse transcribing all isolated RNA meant expressed TCRB transcripts were sequenced. Sequencing of naive, central memory and regulatory T cell samples gave an average of approximately 3.3 million reads. Produced via immunoSEQ multiplex PCR; TCRdb's table is partial and in-frame only. The table lists about 190,000 clones, 7.8% of them singletons, with 0.94% in the top ten. Trimming took 0 bases from V and 5 from J; bases not matched to a gene: 7. Germline-derived CDR1 and CDR2 are SGHRS and YFSETQ. The CDR3 covers 15 residues. On this clone itself: Its antigen is not identified. Other DNA sequences in this sample translate to the same CDR3.

The clonotype comes from a woman between 40 and 50 years old with type 1 diabetes. This chain connects TRBV5-1 to TRBJ1-1; 7 nucleotides agree with TRBD1. The sample was central memory CD4+ T cells from blood. CDR3 sequence reads: CASSLEGGRNTEAFF. In nucleotides, the CDR3 is TGCGCCAGCAGCTTGGAAGGGGGCAGGAATACTGAAGCTTTCTTT.